The sequence of this T cell receptor beta chain was determined in a study of Ad26.COV2.S vaccination and SARS-CoV-2 variants. General observations from the study: Vaccine and placebo recipients had similar non-spike TCR breadth. Responses of T cells in total may have been underestimated by the TCR breadth and depth analyses. Among vaccine recipients, spike-specific TCR breadth exceeded that of placebo recipients.

Treatment denoted: around 19 received Ad26.COV2.S at low or high dose, single or two shots; several received placebo; per-sample allocation not given. Each sample was drawn 63 days after the first injection (of vaccine or placebo). Within Boston, the person who donated was an adult of 18-55 years. As for this clone: What it recognizes is unknown.

The assay was immunoSEQ multiplex PCR, and TCRdb's table has in-frame clones only and misses some. The sample lists 380,000 or so clones; 83% were seen once. The CDR3 length is 17 residues. CDR1 SGHDT and CDR2 YYEEEE come from the germline V gene. J gave up 7 bases and V 0 bases, and 10 bases lay outside the gene matches. The source material was peripheral blood, sampled in a trial of Ad26.COV2.S vaccine versus placebo. The source is a person between 18 and 65 years old who received the Ad26.COV2.S COVID-19 vaccine or a placebo. The rearrangement uses TRBV5-6 and TRBJ2-1; 10 bases agree with TRBD2. The CDR3 coding sequence is TGTGCCAGCAGCTTGGGCACCAGCGGGGGGGCGGTGAATGAGCAGTTCTTC. Translating gives CASSLGTSGGAVNEQFF.